This is a list of T cell receptor beta chains from one sample in a study of blood T cell repertoires in COVID-19. The repertoire was sequenced with immunoSEQ multiplex PCR; TCRdb's copy has only in-frame clones and lacks some. This table has about 110,000 clones, 80% to 90% appearing once. The specimen was peripheral blood. These TCRs come from a woman in her fifties or sixties with acute or convalescent COVID-19. CDR3s include the opening cysteine and the closing phenylalanine or tryptophan. The order of the fields is D gene, J gene, V gene, clone size, CDR3 protein, CDR3 DNA. The D gene is left open where the match is weak. Only some rows state a clone size, as once, few, many or a class for expanded clones.

. | TRBJ1-2 | TRBV20-1 | few | CSASADYGYTF | TGCAGTGCTTCAGCGGACTATGGCTACACCTTC
. | TRBJ2-2 | TRBV2 | . | CASTEGSGNTGELFF | TGTGCCAGCACTGAGGGTAGCGGGAACACCGGGGAGCTGTTTTTT
. | TRBJ1-1 | TRBV5-1 | once | CASSFNPAGNTEAFF | TGCGCCAGCAGCTTCAACCCCGCGGGGAACACTGAAGCTTTCTTT
. | TRBJ1-2 | TRBV30 | . | CAWSPGGTYGYTF | TGTGCCTGGAGCCCGGGCGGGACTTATGGCTACACCTTC
TRBD1 | TRBJ1-6 | TRBV5-8 | . | CASSLTGNKDALHF | TGTGCCAGCAGCCTGACAGGGAATAAGGATGCCCTCCACTTT
. | TRBJ2-7 | TRBV9 | . | CASSPRDFAYEQYF | TGTGCCAGCAGCCCCCGGGACTTCGCCTACGAGCAGTACTTC
TRBD1 | TRBJ1-4 | TRBV11-1 | . | CASSRQGLNEKLFF | TGTGCCAGCAGCCGACAGGGCCTCAATGAAAAACTGTTTTTT
. | TRBJ2-7 | TRBV14 | . | CASSQDDQAGSYEQYF | TGTGCCAGCAGCCAAGACGACCAGGCAGGCTCCTACGAGCAGTACTTC
. | TRBJ1-2 | TRBV30 | . | CAWSVRSLGLTVYGYTF | TGTGCCTGGAGTGTACGTTCTTTGGGCCTAACTGTCTATGGCTACACCTTC
. | TRBJ1-2 | TRBV5-4 | few | CASSFGGALPPNYGYTF | TGTGCCAGCAGCTTCGGAGGGGCCTTACCCCCTAACTATGGCTACACCTTC
TRBD2 | TRBJ2-2 | TRBV7-6 | . | CASSPRGAGGPHTGELFF | TGTGCCAGCAGCCCTCGGGGCGCGGGGGGGCCACACACCGGGGAGCTGTTTTTT
TRBD1 | TRBJ2-5 | TRBV5-1 | . | CASTRDRGQETQYF | TGCGCCAGCACCCGGGACAGGGGGCAAGAGACCCAGTACTTC
. | TRBJ1-3 | TRBV7-9 | once | CASSERTLSGNTIYF | TGTGCCAGCAGCGAGCGGACCCTCTCTGGAAACACCATATATTTT
TRBD1 | TRBJ1-5 | TRBV28 | . | CASRVTGAHQPQHF | TGTGCCAGCAGGGTGACAGGGGCGCATCAGCCCCAGCATTTT
. | TRBJ2-2 | TRBV7-3 | . | CASSATGFPNTGELFF | TGTGCCAGCAGCGCAACAGGGTTTCCGAACACCGGGGAGCTGTTTTTT
TRBD2 | TRBJ2-2 | TRBV4-2 | few | CASSQVLWRGGGELFF | TGTGCCAGCAGCCAAGTTCTCTGGCGGGGGGGCGGGGAGCTGTTTTTT
TRBD1 | TRBJ2-7 | TRBV7-2 | few | CASSLTPGQETF | TGTGCCAGCAGCTTGACTCCGGGACAGGAGACCTTC
. | TRBJ2-7 | TRBV11-3 | . | CPQSQRQGSSYEQYF | TGTCCCCAGAGCCAGCGCCAGGGGAGCTCCTACGAGCAGTACTTC
. | TRBJ2-5 | TRBV5-1 | . | CASSLAPGGGETQYF | TGCGCCAGCAGCTTGGCCCCGGGGGGCGGTGAGACCCAGTACTTC
TRBD1 | TRBJ2-7 | TRBV28 | few | CASSYDRDEQYF | TGTGCCAGCAGCTACGACAGGGACGAGCAGTACTTC
TRBD1 | TRBJ1-1 | TRBV5-6 | . | CASSFVDRGGEAFF | TGTGCCAGCAGCTTCGTGGACAGGGGAGGTGAAGCTTTCTTT
. | TRBJ1-2 | TRBV24-1 | . | CATSDPAGASYGYTF | TGTGCCACCAGTGACCCTGCGGGGGCCTCCTATGGCTACACCTTC
TRBD2 | TRBJ2-5 | TRBV10-3 | . | CAISRGGPQETQYF | TGTGCCATCAGCCGCGGGGGGCCTCAAGAGACCCAGTACTTC
. | TRBJ1-5 | TRBV6-2/TRBV6-3 | . | CASSYFAGVSNQPQHF | TGTGCCAGCAGTTACTTCGCGGGAGTTAGCAATCAGCCCCAGCATTTT
. | TRBJ2-5 | TRBV27 | . | CASSLAGAQETQYF | TGTGCCAGCAGTTTAGCGGGGGCCCAAGAGACCCAGTACTTC
. | TRBJ1-3 | TRBV29-1 | few | CSVKGEDGNTIYF | TGCAGCGTTAAAGGAGAAGATGGAAACACCATATATTTT
TRBD1 | TRBJ1-5 | TRBV10-1 | . | CASSEGRGLQPQHF | TGCGCCAGCAGTGAAGGCAGGGGGCTTCAGCCCCAGCATTTT